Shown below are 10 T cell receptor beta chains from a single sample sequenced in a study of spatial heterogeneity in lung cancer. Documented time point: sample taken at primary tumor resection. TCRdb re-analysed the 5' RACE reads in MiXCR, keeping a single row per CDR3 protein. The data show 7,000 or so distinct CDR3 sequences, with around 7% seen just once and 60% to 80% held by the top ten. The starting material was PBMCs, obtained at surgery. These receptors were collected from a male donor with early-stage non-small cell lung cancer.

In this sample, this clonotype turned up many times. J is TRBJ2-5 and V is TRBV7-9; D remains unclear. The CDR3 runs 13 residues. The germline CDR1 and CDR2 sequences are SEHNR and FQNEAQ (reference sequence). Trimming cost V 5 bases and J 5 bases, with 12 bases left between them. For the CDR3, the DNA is TGTGCCAGCAGCCCCCCTTCGTCCGAGACCCAGTACTTC. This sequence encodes CASSPPSSETQYF.

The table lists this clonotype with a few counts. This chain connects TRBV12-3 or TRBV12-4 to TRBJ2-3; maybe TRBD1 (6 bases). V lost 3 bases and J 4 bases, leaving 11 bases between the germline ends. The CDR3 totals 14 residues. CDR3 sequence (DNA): TGTGCCAGCAGTTTCATTTCAGGGGCAGATACGCAGTATTTT. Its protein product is CASSFISGADTQYF.

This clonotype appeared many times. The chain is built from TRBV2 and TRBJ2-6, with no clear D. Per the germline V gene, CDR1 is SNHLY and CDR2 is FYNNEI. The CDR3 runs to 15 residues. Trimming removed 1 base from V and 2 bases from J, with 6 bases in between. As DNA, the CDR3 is TGTGCCAGCAGTGAAGGGCAAACTGGGGCCAACGTCCTGACTTTC. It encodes CASSEGQTGANVLTF.

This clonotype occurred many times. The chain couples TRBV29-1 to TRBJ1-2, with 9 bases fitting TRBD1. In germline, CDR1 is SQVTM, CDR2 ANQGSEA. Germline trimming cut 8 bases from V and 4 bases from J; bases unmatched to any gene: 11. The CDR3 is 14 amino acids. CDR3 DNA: TGCAGCACCCAAATACCGGGACAGGGCTATGGCTACACCTTC. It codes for CSTQIPGQGYGYTF.

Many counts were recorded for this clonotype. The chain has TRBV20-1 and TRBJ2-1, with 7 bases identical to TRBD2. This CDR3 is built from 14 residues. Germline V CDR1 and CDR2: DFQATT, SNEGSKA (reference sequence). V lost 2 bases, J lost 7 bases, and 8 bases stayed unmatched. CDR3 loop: CSARKVGGPNEQFF. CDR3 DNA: TGCAGTGCTAGAAAGGTGGGAGGGCCAAATGAGCAGTTCTTC.

The CDR3 nucleotides read TGCGCCAGCAGCATCGGACAGGGGGTTGGGGAGACCCAGTACTTC. It specifies CASSIGQGVGETQYF. J is TRBJ2-5 and V is TRBV10-1; 10 bases map to TRBD1. From germline, CDR1 is WNHNN and CDR2 SYGVQD (reference sequence). The CDR3 runs 15 residues. V dropped 6 bases and J dropped 5; count of bases not matched to a gene: 9.

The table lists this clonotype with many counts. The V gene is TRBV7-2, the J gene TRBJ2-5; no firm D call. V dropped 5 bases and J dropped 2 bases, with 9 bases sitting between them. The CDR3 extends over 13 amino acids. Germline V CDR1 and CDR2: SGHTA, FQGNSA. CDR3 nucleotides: TGTGCCAGCAGCGCAGACATACAAGAGACCCAGTACTTC. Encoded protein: CASSADIQETQYF.

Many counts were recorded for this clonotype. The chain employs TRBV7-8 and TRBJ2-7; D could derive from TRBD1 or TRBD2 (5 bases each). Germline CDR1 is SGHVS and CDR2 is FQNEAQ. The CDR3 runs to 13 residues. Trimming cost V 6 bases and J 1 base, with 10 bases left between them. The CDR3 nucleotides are TGTGCCAGCAGTAAGGGACCGTCCTACGAGCAGTACGTC. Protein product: CASSKGPSYEQYV.

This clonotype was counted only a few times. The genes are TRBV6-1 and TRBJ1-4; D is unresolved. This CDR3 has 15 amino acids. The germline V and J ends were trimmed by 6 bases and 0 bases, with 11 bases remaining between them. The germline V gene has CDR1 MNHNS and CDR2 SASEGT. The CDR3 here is CASREGSATNEKLFF. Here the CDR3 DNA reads TGTGCCAGCAGGGAGGGTTCCGCAACTAATGAAAAACTGTTTTTT.

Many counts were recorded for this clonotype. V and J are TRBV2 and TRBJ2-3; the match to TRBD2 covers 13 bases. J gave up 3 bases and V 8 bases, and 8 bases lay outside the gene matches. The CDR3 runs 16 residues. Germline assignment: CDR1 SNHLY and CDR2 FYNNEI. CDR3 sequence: CASYPRLAGGTDTQYF. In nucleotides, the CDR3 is TGTGCCAGCTACCCCCGACTAGCGGGGGGAACAGATACGCAGTATTTT.